These T cell receptor beta chains were read from a single sample in a study of identical twins. MiXCR, run by TCRdb on the 5' RACE reads, gives a single entry per CDR3 protein. The data show 1.5 million to 2 million distinct CDR3 sequences, under 35% seen once. The material sequenced was cord blood. Source of these receptors: a newborn girl in good health. The CDR3 runs from the conserved cysteine through the conserved F or W. The D gene is left open where the match is weak. Size values are once, few and many counts, or a class for expanded clones, and some rows have none.

CDR3 protein	CDR3 DNA	clone size	V gene	J gene	D gene
CASSLVTSTGLLRSYEQYF	TGCGCCAGCAGCTTGGTTACTTCGACTGGTTTGTTGCGTTCCTACGAGCAGTACTTC	.	TRBV5-1	TRBJ2-7	.
CASSFAGGESQPQHF	TGCGCCAGCAGCTTCGCCGGAGGGGAGAGTCAGCCCCAGCATTTT	.	TRBV5-1	TRBJ1-5	.
CSASAYNEQFF	TGCAGTGCTAGTGCGTACAATGAGCAGTTCTTC	.	TRBV20-1	TRBJ2-1	.
CSAGSGGALYNEQYF	TGCAGTGCGGGTAGCGGGGGGGCTCTCTACAATGAGCAGTACTTC	.	TRBV20-1	TRBJ2-7	TRBD2
CASSYQGNGYTF	TGTGCCAGCAGTTACCAGGGGAATGGCTACACCTTC	few	TRBV6-6	TRBJ1-2	.
CASSLIAGGWRNEQFF	TGTGCCAGCAGTCTTATAGCGGGAGGGTGGAGGAATGAGCAGTTCTTC	few	TRBV12-3/TRBV12-4	TRBJ2-1	TRBD2
CASSQGASGLSSYNEQFF	TGTGCCAGCAGCCAAGGGGCTAGCGGGTTGAGCTCCTACAATGAGCAGTTCTTC	.	TRBV3-1	TRBJ2-1	TRBD2
CASTEGLAGNEQFF	TGCGCCAGCACCGAGGGACTAGCGGGCAATGAGCAGTTCTTC	few	TRBV5-1	TRBJ2-1	TRBD2
CATSGPIPTGNQRWGSYGYTF	TGTGCCACCAGTGGACCCATCCCGACAGGGAATCAGCGGTGGGGGTCTTATGGCTACACCTTC	.	TRBV24-1	TRBJ1-2	TRBD1
CSADRTGRYNSPPHF	TGCAGTGCAGACCGGACAGGGCGTTATAATTCACCCCCCCACTTT	.	TRBV20-1	TRBJ1-6	TRBD1
CASSEDRDRRFRGNQPQHF	TGTGCCAGCAGTGAAGACCGGGACAGGCGATTTAGGGGGAATCAGCCCCAGCATTTT	.	TRBV6-1	TRBJ1-5	TRBD1
CASSQSRGQETQYF	TGCGCCAGCAGCCAATCTAGGGGACAAGAGACCCAGTACTTC	.	TRBV4-1	TRBJ2-5	.
CASTPLGANTQYF	TGTGCCAGCACCCCTTTGGGGGCGAATACGCAGTATTTT	.	TRBV12-3/TRBV12-4	TRBJ2-3	.
CSARDRFVYGYTF	TGCAGTGCTAGAGACAGGTTTGTCTATGGCTACACCTTC	few	TRBV20-1	TRBJ1-2	.
CSAARQGSSYNEQFF	TGCAGTGCTGCCCGACAGGGGAGCTCCTACAATGAGCAGTTCTTC	.	TRBV20-1	TRBJ2-1	TRBD1
CASSGGQPADTQYF	TGCGCCAGCAGTGGAGGACAGCCCGCAGATACGCAGTATTTT	.	TRBV10-1	TRBJ2-3	.
CAWSVTGYGYTF	TGTGCCTGGAGCGTAACGGGCTATGGCTACACCTTC	few	TRBV30	TRBJ1-2	.
CSARDVSRGTTDTQYF	TGCAGTGCTAGAGATGTTTCGCGGGGGACCACAGATACGCAGTATTTT	.	TRBV20-1	TRBJ2-3	TRBD2
CASSTRDNEQFF	TGTGCCAGCTCAACGCGGGACAATGAGCAGTTCTTC	few	TRBV18	TRBJ2-1	.
CSAGGQKSSYNEQFF	TGCAGTGCTGGGGGGCAGAAAAGCTCCTACAATGAGCAGTTCTTC	.	TRBV20-1	TRBJ2-1	.
CSGLTTTRTDEQYF	TGCAGTGGCCTTACGACCACCAGGACTGACGAGCAGTACTTC	few	TRBV20-1	TRBJ2-7	.
CAISSGTQSYYEQYF	TGTGCCATCAGCTCTGGGACACAGTCCTACTACGAGCAGTACTTC	.	TRBV10-3	TRBJ2-7	.
CASSATGTGVNYGYTF	TGTGCCAGCAGCGCAACCGGGACAGGGGTTAACTATGGCTACACCTTC	few	TRBV9	TRBJ1-2	TRBD1
CASSQPAETDTQYF	TGCGCCAGCAGCCAACCGGCGGAGACAGATACGCAGTATTTT	.	TRBV4-1	TRBJ2-3	.
CASSLARSYNEQYF	TGTGCCAGCAGTTTGGCGAGGTCCTACAATGAGCAGTACTTC	once	TRBV28	TRBJ2-7	.
CASSVEPPFYGYTF	TGTGCCAGCAGCGTAGAACCTCCTTTCTATGGCTACACCTTC	.	TRBV9	TRBJ1-2	.
CSARRTGTGHTIYF	TGCAGTGCTCGGAGAACCGGGACAGGGCACACCATATATTTT	.	TRBV20-1	TRBJ1-3	TRBD1
CASSYPTSGAQETQYF	TGTGCCAGCAGTTATCCGACTAGCGGGGCCCAAGAGACCCAGTACTTC	.	TRBV6-6	TRBJ2-5	TRBD2
CASSQEGVWGAGTQYF	TGTGCCAGCAGCCAAGAAGGGGTTTGGGGGGCGGGGACCCAGTACTTC	.	TRBV3-1	TRBJ2-5	.
CASSSAGGRDTQYF	TGTGCCAGCAGTTCAGCGGGAGGGAGGGATACGCAGTATTTT	few	TRBV6-5	TRBJ2-3	TRBD2
CASSRTGPNEKLFF	TGTGCCAGCAGTAGGACAGGCCCGAATGAAAAACTGTTTTTT	many	TRBV12-3/TRBV12-4	TRBJ1-4	TRBD1
CASSSIRQKLGHSYEQYF	TGTGCCAGCAGCTCCATCCGCCAGAAACTAGGACACTCCTACGAGCAGTACTTC	few	TRBV11-2	TRBJ2-7	.
CAISDGTGSAAFF	TGTGCCATCAGTGACGGGACAGGGAGTGCGGCTTTCTTT	few	TRBV10-3	TRBJ1-1	TRBD1
CASSILGADTQYF	TGTGCCAGTAGTATTTTAGGCGCAGATACGCAGTATTTT	few	TRBV19	TRBJ2-3	.
CASSLSGTSPWGAKNIQYF	TGCGCCAGCAGCTTGTCTGGGACTAGCCCCTGGGGGGCCAAAAACATTCAGTACTTC	.	TRBV5-1	TRBJ2-4	TRBD2
CAGQGYTTNYGYTF	TGTGCCGGACAGGGTTACACCACTAACTATGGCTACACCTTC	.	TRBV2	TRBJ1-2	TRBD1
CASSLGGDWETQYF	TGTGCCAGCAGCCTGGGGGGGGACTGGGAGACCCAGTACTTC	few	TRBV28	TRBJ2-5	TRBD2
CASTGPPHTEAFF	TGTGCCAGCACAGGGCCCCCCCACACTGAAGCTTTCTTT	few	TRBV2	TRBJ1-1	.
CAGSFRTGGESGSYNEQFF	TGTGCCGGCAGTTTTCGTACAGGGGGAGAGAGCGGCTCCTACAATGAGCAGTTCTTC	.	TRBV28	TRBJ2-1	TRBD1
CASSSSFRGDTQYF	TGTGCCAGCAGCTCCTCATTCAGGGGAGATACGCAGTATTTT	.	TRBV5-6	TRBJ2-3	.
CASSHGTSGAHTQYF	TGCGCCAGCAGCCACGGGACTAGCGGGGCCCACACGCAGTATTTT	.	TRBV5-1	TRBJ2-3	TRBD2
CASSQGHPSYEQYF	TGTGCCAGCAGTCAAGGACACCCTTCCTACGAGCAGTACTTC	.	TRBV28	TRBJ2-7	.
CASSEPRGPEAFF	TGTGCCAGCAGTGAACCACGGGGGCCTGAAGCTTTCTTT	.	TRBV2	TRBJ1-1	.
CAISHQGQVGNSPLHF	TGTGCCATCAGTCACCAGGGGCAGGTTGGGAATTCACCCCTCCACTTT	many	TRBV10-3	TRBJ1-6	.
CSARDPRRAGPYNEQFF	TGCAGTGCTAGAGACCCGAGGAGAGCCGGACCCTACAATGAGCAGTTCTTC	few	TRBV20-1	TRBJ2-1	.
CASSLWTSGLVDEQFF	TGTGCCAGCAGCCTTTGGACTAGCGGGTTGGTTGATGAGCAGTTCTTC	.	TRBV3-1	TRBJ2-1	TRBD2
CASRIPGLPLGEQFF	TGTGCCAGCAGGATACCGGGACTACCCCTGGGTGAGCAGTTCTTC	.	TRBV28	TRBJ2-1	TRBD2
CSVAKDEQYF	TGCAGTGTGGCTAAGGATGAGCAGTACTTC	once	TRBV20-1	TRBJ2-5	.
CASSSTPREQYF	TGTGCCAGCAGTTCGACACCGAGAGAGCAGTACTTC	.	TRBV12-3/TRBV12-4	TRBJ2-4	.
CSASKGGPPNQPQHF	TGCAGTGCTAGTAAAGGGGGCCCACCCAATCAGCCCCAGCATTTT	.	TRBV20-1	TRBJ1-5	TRBD1
CSAGMPGQETQYF	TGCAGTGCTGGAATGCCGGGACAAGAGACCCAGTACTTC	few	TRBV20-1	TRBJ2-5	.
CASSTSGRDNEQFF	TGTGCCAGCTCGACTAGCGGGAGGGACAATGAGCAGTTCTTC	many	TRBV6-6	TRBJ2-1	TRBD2
CASSLLGTSGVSDEQFF	TGTGCCAGCTCCCTCCTTGGGACTAGCGGGGTTTCTGATGAGCAGTTCTTC	.	TRBV18	TRBJ2-1	TRBD2
CSARGGGPRTDTQYF	TGCAGTGCTAGAGGGGGGGGACCTCGCACAGATACGCAGTATTTT	few	TRBV20-1	TRBJ2-3	TRBD2